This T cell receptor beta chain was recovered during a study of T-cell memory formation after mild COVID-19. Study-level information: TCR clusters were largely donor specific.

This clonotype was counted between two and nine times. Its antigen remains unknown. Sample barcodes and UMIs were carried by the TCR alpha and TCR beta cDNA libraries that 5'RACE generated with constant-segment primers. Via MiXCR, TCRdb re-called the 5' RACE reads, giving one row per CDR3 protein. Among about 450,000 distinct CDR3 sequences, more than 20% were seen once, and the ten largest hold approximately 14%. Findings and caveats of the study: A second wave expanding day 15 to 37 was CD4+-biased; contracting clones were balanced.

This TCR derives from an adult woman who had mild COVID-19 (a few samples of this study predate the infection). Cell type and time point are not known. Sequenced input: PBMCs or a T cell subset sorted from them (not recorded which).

CDR3 protein: CASSLMGLNTGELFF. In nucleotides, the CDR3 is TGTGCCAGCAGCTTAATGGGACTCAACACCGGGGAGCTGTTTTTT. The chain carries TRBV7-3 and TRBJ2-2, with TRBD2 as a possible D gene (6 bases). The V end was cut by 1 base, the J end by 2 bases, with 8 bases between. This CDR3 spans 15 amino acids. Germline CDR1 reads SGHTA; CDR2 reads FQGTGA.